These T cell receptor beta chains were read from a single sample in a study of T cell repertoires in cytomegalovirus infection. One entry per CDR3 protein, called by TCRdb with MiXCR from the reads. Of some 560,000 distinct CDR3 sequences in the sample, 40% were seen once. These receptors' targets are unknown. Sequencing used cultured PBMCs, obtained from culture after CMV antigen stimulation. The source of these receptors is a human donor in good health (CMV status not recorded). Some clones in this sample may be carry-over from other donors' samples. Both conserved end residues are part of each CDR3. Some rows have no size entry. The others give once, few or many, or a class for an expanded clone.

j_gene: TRBJ2-2; abundance: few; v_gene: TRBV20-1; CDR3aa: CSARDVETRANTGELFF
j_gene: TRBJ2-3; abundance: NA; v_gene: TRBV7-9; CDR3aa: CASSLAAVDTQYF
j_gene: TRBJ2-7; abundance: NA; v_gene: TRBV7-2; CDR3aa: CASRAGTGLYEQYF
j_gene: TRBJ2-3; abundance: NA; v_gene: TRBV15; CDR3aa: CATSRGIRGTDTQYF
j_gene: TRBJ1-1; abundance: NA; v_gene: TRBV10-3; CDR3aa: CAIQGRGTEAFF
j_gene: TRBJ1-1; abundance: once; v_gene: TRBV19; CDR3aa: CASRTQGGGTEAFF
j_gene: TRBJ2-1; abundance: few; v_gene: TRBV11-2; CDR3aa: CASSPESGGAVYEQFF
j_gene: TRBJ2-7; abundance: NA; v_gene: TRBV6-5; CDR3aa: CASRSIGQGYEQYF
j_gene: TRBJ2-5; abundance: few; v_gene: TRBV7-6; CDR3aa: CASSLWVLETQYF
j_gene: TRBJ2-4; abundance: NA; v_gene: TRBV7-9; CDR3aa: CASSRTIAKNIQYF
j_gene: TRBJ1-5; abundance: NA; v_gene: TRBV6-2/TRBV6-3; CDR3aa: CASSPQDSNQPQHF
j_gene: TRBJ2-5; abundance: NA; v_gene: TRBV7-9; CDR3aa: CASSKSSGTPKETQYF
j_gene: TRBJ2-1; abundance: NA; v_gene: TRBV7-3; CDR3aa: CASSPMGFDAAEQFF
j_gene: TRBJ1-3; abundance: NA; v_gene: TRBV12-3/TRBV12-4; CDR3aa: CASGLDGGAGDTIYF
j_gene: TRBJ1-5; abundance: few; v_gene: TRBV7-2; CDR3aa: CASSLGVTSNQPQHF
j_gene: TRBJ1-1; abundance: NA; v_gene: TRBV5-5; CDR3aa: CASSLDARVNTEAFF
j_gene: TRBJ1-5; abundance: NA; v_gene: TRBV2; CDR3aa: CASSGIYRNQPQHF
j_gene: TRBJ1-3; abundance: NA; v_gene: TRBV18; CDR3aa: CASSLPNAVAVGNTIYF
j_gene: TRBJ2-5; abundance: NA; v_gene: TRBV7-8; CDR3aa: CASSPNTGDETQYF
j_gene: TRBJ2-3; abundance: NA; v_gene: TRBV20-1; CDR3aa: CSARWIRLTDTQYF
j_gene: TRBJ2-1; abundance: NA; v_gene: TRBV27; CDR3aa: CASSLGLAALYNEQFF
j_gene: TRBJ2-3; abundance: NA; v_gene: TRBV6-2/TRBV6-3; CDR3aa: CASSRRGYTDTQYF
j_gene: TRBJ2-6; abundance: NA; v_gene: TRBV13; CDR3aa: CASSLFQGVGGANVLTF
j_gene: TRBJ2-7; abundance: many; v_gene: TRBV7-2; CDR3aa: CASSSAGALTFYEQYF
j_gene: TRBJ2-5; abundance: many; v_gene: TRBV7-2; CDR3aa: CASSPSEERGGRETQYF
j_gene: TRBJ1-4; abundance: NA; v_gene: TRBV4-1; CDR3aa: CASSPMSATNEKLFF
j_gene: TRBJ2-7; abundance: few; v_gene: TRBV6-1; CDR3aa: CASSTTFQGRQEQYF
j_gene: TRBJ2-7; abundance: few; v_gene: TRBV7-2; CDR3aa: CASSLAGTRPYEQYF
j_gene: TRBJ1-1; abundance: few; v_gene: TRBV20-1; CDR3aa: CSAILGGNEAFF
j_gene: TRBJ1-5; abundance: NA; v_gene: TRBV12-3/TRBV12-4; CDR3aa: CASAPSRLDQPQHF
j_gene: TRBJ1-5; abundance: NA; v_gene: TRBV12-3/TRBV12-4; CDR3aa: CASSLLGPNIQPQHF
j_gene: TRBJ2-7; abundance: NA; v_gene: TRBV12-3/TRBV12-4; CDR3aa: CASSLGRPNEQYF
j_gene: TRBJ1-6; abundance: NA; v_gene: TRBV4-3; CDR3aa: CASQKSRTGGSPLHF